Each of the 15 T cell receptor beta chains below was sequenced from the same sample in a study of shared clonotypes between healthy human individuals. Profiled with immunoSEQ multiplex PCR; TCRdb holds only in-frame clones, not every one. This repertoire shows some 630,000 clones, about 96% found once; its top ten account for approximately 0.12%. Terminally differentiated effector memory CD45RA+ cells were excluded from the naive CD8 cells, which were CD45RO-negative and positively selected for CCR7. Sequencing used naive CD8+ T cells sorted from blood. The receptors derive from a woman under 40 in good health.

CDR3 region: CASSLVRTGVGGYTF. CDR3 nucleotides: TGTGCCAGCAGCTTAGTTCGGACAGGGGTGGGTGGCTACACCTTC. The gene calls are TRBV7-9 and TRBJ1-2; 9 positions match TRBD1. CDR3 size: 15 residues. The V and J ends lost 1 base and 7 bases, in that order; junction bases with no gene match: 7. Germline assignment: CDR1 SEHNR and CDR2 FQNEAQ (reference sequence).

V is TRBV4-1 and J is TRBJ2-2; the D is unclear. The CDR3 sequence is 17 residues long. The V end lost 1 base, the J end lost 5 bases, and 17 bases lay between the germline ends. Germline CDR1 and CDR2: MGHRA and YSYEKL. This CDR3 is CASSQGGPETFTGELFF. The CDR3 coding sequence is TGCGCCAGCAGCCAAGGAGGCCCCGAGACCTTTACCGGGGAGCTGTTTTTT.

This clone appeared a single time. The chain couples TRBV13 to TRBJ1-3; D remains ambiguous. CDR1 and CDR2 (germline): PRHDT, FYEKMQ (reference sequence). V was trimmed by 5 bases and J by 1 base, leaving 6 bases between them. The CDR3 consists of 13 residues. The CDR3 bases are TGTGCCAGCAGCGACCGTTCTGGAAACACCATATATTTT. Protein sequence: CASSDRSGNTIYF.

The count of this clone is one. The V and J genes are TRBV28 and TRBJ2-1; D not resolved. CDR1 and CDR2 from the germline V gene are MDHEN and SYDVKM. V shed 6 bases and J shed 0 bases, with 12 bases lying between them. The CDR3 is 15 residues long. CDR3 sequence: CASRIDRSSYNEQFF. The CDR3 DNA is TGTGCCAGCAGAATAGACCGGTCCTCCTACAATGAGCAGTTCTTC.

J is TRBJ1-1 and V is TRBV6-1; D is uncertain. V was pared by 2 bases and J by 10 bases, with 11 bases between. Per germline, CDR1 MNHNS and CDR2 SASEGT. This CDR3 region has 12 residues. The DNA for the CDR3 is TGTGCCAGCAGTGAAATGGGGAATCCAGCTTTCTTT. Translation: CASSEMGNPAFF.

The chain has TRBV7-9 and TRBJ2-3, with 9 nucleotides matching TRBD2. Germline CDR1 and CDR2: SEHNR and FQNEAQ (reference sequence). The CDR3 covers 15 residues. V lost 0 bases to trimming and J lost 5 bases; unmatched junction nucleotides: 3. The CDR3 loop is CASSLAAGGVDTQYF. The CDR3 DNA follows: TGTGCCAGCAGCTTAGCGGCGGGAGGGGTAGATACGCAGTATTTT.

CDR3 sequence: CASSIRDTRSYEQYF. DNA for the CDR3: TGTGCCAGTAGTATCCGGGACACCCGCTCCTACGAGCAGTACTTC. V and J are TRBV19 and TRBJ2-7; tentatively, D is TRBD1 (6 bases). Germline V CDR1 and CDR2: LNHDA, SQIVND (reference sequence). The CDR3 covers 15 residues. Between the trimmed V and J ends, which lost 3 bases and 0 bases, there was a span of 12 bases.

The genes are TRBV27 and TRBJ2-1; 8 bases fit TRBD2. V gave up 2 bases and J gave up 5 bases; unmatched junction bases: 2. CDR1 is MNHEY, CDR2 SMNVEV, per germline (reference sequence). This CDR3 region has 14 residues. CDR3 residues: CASSLGTRDNEQFF. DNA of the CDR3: TGTGCCAGCAGTTTAGGGACTAGAGACAATGAGCAGTTCTTC.

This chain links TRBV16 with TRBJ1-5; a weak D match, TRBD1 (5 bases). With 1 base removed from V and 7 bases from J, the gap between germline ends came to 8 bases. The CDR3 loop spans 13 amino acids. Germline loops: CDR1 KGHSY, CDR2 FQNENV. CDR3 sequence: CASSQFGAQPQHF. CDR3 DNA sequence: TGTGCCAGCAGCCAATTTGGGGCCCAGCCCCAGCATTTT.

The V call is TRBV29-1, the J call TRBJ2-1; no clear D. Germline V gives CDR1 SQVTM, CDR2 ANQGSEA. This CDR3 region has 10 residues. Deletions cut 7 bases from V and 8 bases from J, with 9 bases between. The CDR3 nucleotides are TGCAGCGCCGTAGTACATGAGCAGTTCTTC. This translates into CSAVVHEQFF.

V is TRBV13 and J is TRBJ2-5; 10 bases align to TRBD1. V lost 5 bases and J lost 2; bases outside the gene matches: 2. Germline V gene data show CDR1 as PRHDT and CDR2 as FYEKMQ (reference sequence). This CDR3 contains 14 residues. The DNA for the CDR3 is TGTGCCAGCAGCCGGACAGGGGGTCAAGAGACCCAGTACTTC. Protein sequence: CASSRTGGQETQYF.

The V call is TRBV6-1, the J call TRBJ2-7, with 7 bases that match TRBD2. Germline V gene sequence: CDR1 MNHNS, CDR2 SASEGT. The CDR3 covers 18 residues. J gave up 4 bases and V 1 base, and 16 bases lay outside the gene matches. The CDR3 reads CASSEVDGSMGLLYEQYF. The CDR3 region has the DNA TGTGCCAGCAGTGAAGTCGACGGGTCAATGGGACTACTGTACGAGCAGTACTTC.

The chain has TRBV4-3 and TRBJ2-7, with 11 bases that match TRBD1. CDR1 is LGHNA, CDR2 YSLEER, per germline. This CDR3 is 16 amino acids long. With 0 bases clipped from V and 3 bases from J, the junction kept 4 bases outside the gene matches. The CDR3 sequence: CASSQDRGTGGYEQYF. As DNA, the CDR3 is TGCGCCAGCAGCCAAGATCGAGGGACAGGGGGCTACGAGCAGTACTTC.

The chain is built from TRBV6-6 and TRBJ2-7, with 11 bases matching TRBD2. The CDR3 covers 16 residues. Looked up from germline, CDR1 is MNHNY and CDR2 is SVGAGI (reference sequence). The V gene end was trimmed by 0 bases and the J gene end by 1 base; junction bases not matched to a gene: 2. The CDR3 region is CASSYSTSGTSYEQYF. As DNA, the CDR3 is TGTGCCAGCAGTTACTCGACTAGCGGGACATCCTACGAGCAGTACTTC.

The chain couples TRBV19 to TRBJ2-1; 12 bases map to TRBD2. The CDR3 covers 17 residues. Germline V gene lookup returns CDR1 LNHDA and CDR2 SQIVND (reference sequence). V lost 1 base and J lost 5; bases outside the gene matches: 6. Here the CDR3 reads CASSIVLAGGLNNEQFF. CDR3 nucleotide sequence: TGTGCCAGTAGTATAGTCCTAGCGGGAGGGCTTAACAATGAGCAGTTCTTC. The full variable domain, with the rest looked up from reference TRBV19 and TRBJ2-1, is DGGITQSPKYLFRKEGQNVTLSCEQNLNHDAMYWYRQDPGQGLRLIYYSQIVNDFQKGDIAEGYSVSREKKESFPLTVTSAQKNPTAFYLCASSIVLAGGLNNEQFFGPGTRLTVL.